The clone carrying this TCR beta chain was counted at least ten times. Its antigen is as yet unknown. This sample stems from a study of identical twins. Findings and limits, study-wide: Excess sharing between twins was weaker in beta out-of-frame sequences.

A universal primer site arose from template switching, and cDNA bore unique molecular identifiers. TCRdb processed the 5' RACE reads anew with MiXCR; each CDR3 protein has one entry. The table includes about 700,000 distinct CDR3 sequences, around 6.1% detected once. Per germline, CDR1 MNHNS and CDR2 SASEGT. This CDR3 is 13 amino acids long. Trimming left V 7 bases short and J 4 bases short, with 11 bases between. The V gene is TRBV6-1, the J gene TRBJ1-5; D unclear. The specimen was naive T cells sorted from blood. This receptor was identified in a man aged 18 to 29 in good health. The CDR3 DNA sequence: TGTGCCAGCAACGAACCGAGTAATCAGCCCCAGCATTTT. Amino acids: CASNEPSNQPQHF.